These 29 T cell receptor beta chains were all obtained from the same sample, sequenced in a study of regulatory T cells in long-lasting Graves disease. With iRepertoire HTBI primers and Arm-PCR of CDR3 regions, TCR beta libraries were built. TCRdb ran MiXCR on the multiplex PCR reads and lists one entry per CDR3 protein. The data show hundreds of thousands of distinct CDR3 sequences, roughly 15% seen once. Specified time point: newly diagnosed GD, antithyroid drugs for less than 3 months. PBMC-extracted RNA yielded the TCR library. The same data also went into a second study, on T cells in Graves' hyperthyroidism and ophthalmopathy.

The sample in question was peripheral blood mononuclear cells (PBMCs), obtained at new diagnosis, from a patient treated with antithyroid drugs. Source of these receptors: a woman aged 25 to 45 with Graves disease.

This clonotype has a single count. A much larger clone is a single base away; this may be a read error. The CDR3 here is CASSLFGGYTDTRYF. As DNA, the CDR3 is TGTGCCAGCAGCTTATTTGGGGGGTACACAGATACGCGGTATTTT. The chain is built from TRBV7-3 and TRBJ2-3, with D maybe TRBD2 (6 bases). Germline assignment: CDR1 SGHTA and CDR2 FQGTGA. This CDR3 contains 15 residues.

V is TRBV5-1 and J is TRBJ2-1; TRBD1 matches 10 bases. The CDR3 runs 17 residues. V was pared by 3 bases and J by 0 bases, with 6 bases of the junction left unmatched. Germline V gene sequence: CDR1 SGHRS, CDR2 YFSETQ. CDR3 protein: CASSSGQGQPSYNEQFF. The DNA for the CDR3 is TGCGCCAGCAGCTCGGGACAGGGGCAACCCTCCTACAATGAGCAGTTCTTC.

This clonotype was counted ten times or more. V usage is TRBV7-3 and J usage is TRBJ1-5; 9 bases are shared with TRBD1. Germline values: CDR1 SGHTA, CDR2 FQGTGA. The CDR3 loop spans 17 amino acids. The J segment lost 2 bases and the V segment lost 11 bases, leaving 16 bases of the junction unmatched. Here the CDR3 reads CARAVQGAPRCNQPQHF. CDR3 nucleotides: TGTGCCCGGGCCGTACAGGGGGCCCCAAGATGCAATCAGCCCCAGCATTTT.

This rearrangement joins TRBV3-1 to TRBJ1-2; TRBD1 is a possible D gene (5 bases). Germline CDR1 reads LGHDT; CDR2 reads YNNKEL (reference sequence). This CDR3 has 15 residues. The V and J ends lost 1 base and 8 bases respectively, with 17 bases between them. CDR3 loop: CASSQVGQAPGGYTF. In DNA, the CDR3 is TGTGCCAGCAGCCAAGTTGGACAAGCCCCAGGAGGCTACACCTTC.

This clonotype has at least ten counts. This chain connects TRBV20-1 to TRBJ2-7; 9 nucleotides match TRBD2. From germline, CDR1 is DFQATT and CDR2 SNEGSKA (reference sequence). J gave up 2 bases and V 5 bases, and 4 bases lay outside the gene matches. This CDR3 is built from 13 residues. CDR3 coding DNA: TGCAGTGCTGAAGCGGGAGGAACCTACGAGCAGTACTTC. This translates into CSAEAGGTYEQYF.

This clonotype was observed many times. The V call is TRBV27, the J call TRBJ2-5; D is possibly TRBD1 (5 bases). Trimming took off 8 bases at V and 5 bases at J, with 9 bases between the two ends. The CDR3 has 11 residues. CDR1 and CDR2 from the germline V gene are MNHEY and SMNVEV (reference sequence). The CDR3 here is CASYSGETQYF. DNA for the CDR3: TGTGCCAGCTACTCAGGGGAGACCCAGTACTTC.

The CDR3 DNA sequence: TGCAGTGCTAGAGATGACATAGGGAATCAGCCCCAGCATTTT. This translates into CSARDDIGNQPQHF. The chain is built from TRBV20-1 and TRBJ1-5; D uncertain. The CDR3 has 14 amino acids. The V end lost 0 bases, the J end lost 4 bases, and 10 bases lay between the germline ends. CDR1 and CDR2 (germline): DFQATT, SNEGSKA (reference sequence).

The V call is TRBV20-1, the J call TRBJ2-1, with TRBD2 identical over 12 bases. Germline V gene lookup returns CDR1 DFQATT and CDR2 SNEGSKA (reference sequence). This CDR3 comprises 13 residues. Germline trimming cut 3 bases from V and 12 bases from J; bases unmatched to any gene: 6. CDR3 amino acids: CSASSTSGSGQFF. The CDR3 bases are TGCAGTGCTAGTTCGACTAGCGGGAGTGGGCAGTTCTTC.

The chain employs TRBV5-8 and TRBJ1-1; D not resolved. Germline CDR1 reads SGHTS; CDR2 reads YDEGEE. This CDR3 contains 15 residues. Trimming shortened V by 1 base and J by 1 base, and 11 bases separated the two germline ends. CDR3 coding DNA: TGTGCCAGCAGCTTGTTTCAGCCGGGGAACACTGAAGCTTTCTTT. Amino acid sequence: CASSLFQPGNTEAFF.

The table lists this clonotype with a few counts. This rearrangement joins TRBV18 to TRBJ1-3; D may be TRBD1 (5 bases). The V end lost 3 bases, the J end lost 0 bases, and 6 bases lay between the germline ends. The CDR3 has 14 residues. Germline assignment: CDR1 KGHSH and CDR2 LQKENI. The CDR3 DNA sequence: TGTGCCAGCTCACCGACAGCCTCTGGAAACACCATATATTTT. Encoded protein: CASSPTASGNTIYF.

This clonotype was seen many times. V usage is TRBV6-1 and J usage is TRBJ2-7, with 9 positions matching TRBD2. The CDR3 is 16 amino acids. V gave up 5 bases and J gave up 3 bases; unmatched junction bases: 11. Germline CDR1 reads MNHNS; CDR2 reads SASEGT. CDR3 DNA: TGTGCCAGCAGTAAGGGACTAGCCCAACTGAGCTACGAGCAGTACTTC. Its protein is CASSKGLAQLSYEQYF.

This clonotype was counted between two and nine times. CDR3 amino acids: CASSLRTLYEKLFF. The CDR3 DNA reads TGTGCCAGCAGTTTAAGGACCCTTTATGAAAAACTGTTTTTT. The gene calls are TRBV28 and TRBJ1-4, with D uncertain. The CDR3 spans 14 residues. V dropped 2 bases and J dropped 6 bases, with 10 bases sitting between them. Germline V gives CDR1 MDHEN, CDR2 SYDVKM. The whole variable domain, filled in from reference TRBV28 and TRBJ1-4, reads DVKVTQSSRYLVKRTGEKVFLECVQDMDHENMFWYRQDPGLGLRLIYFSYDVKMKEKGDIPEGYSVSREKKERFSLILESASTNQTSMYLCASSLRTLYEKLFFGSGTQLSVL.

The genes are TRBV19 and TRBJ1-1; TRBD1 agrees at 9 bases. This CDR3 region has 15 residues. Germline assignment: CDR1 LNHDA and CDR2 SQIVND (reference sequence). V was clipped by 9 bases and J by 0 bases; unmatched bases: 8. The CDR3 DNA reads as TGTGCCAGCGCCTCCGGGACAGGGCTGAACACTGAAGCTTTCTTT. It translates to CASASGTGLNTEAFF.

This clonotype was counted between two and nine times. Its ends do not fully match the called genes, so a read error is possible. This chain joins TRBV11-2 and TRBJ2-2, with D tentatively TRBD2 (5 bases). Germline CDR1 and CDR2: SGHAT and FQNNGV. The CDR3 is 17 residues long. The CDR3 protein is CASNLLPAGVNTGELFF. CDR3 coding DNA: TGTGCCAGCAACTTATTACCCGCCGGGGTTAACACCGGGGAGCTGTTTTTT.

This clonotype was seen more than once but under ten times. The genes are TRBV15 and TRBJ1-4; the D gene is possibly TRBD1 (5 bases). Germline values: CDR1 LNHNV, CDR2 YYDKDF (reference sequence). V was cut by 4 bases and J by 4 bases, with 16 bases left in between. This CDR3 is built from 16 residues. CDR3 coding DNA: TGTGCCACCAGCACCCATAGGGGCCCGGGTAATGAAAAACTGTTTTTT. Translated: CATSTHRGPGNEKLFF. Complete variable domain (other parts from reference TRBV15 and TRBJ1-4): DAMVIQNPRYQVTQFGKPVTLSCSQTLNHNVMYWYQQKSSQAPKLLFHYYDKDFNNEADTPDNFQSRRPNTSFCFLDIRSPGLGDTAMYLCATSTHRGPGNEKLFFGSGTQLSVL.

This clonotype was seen many times. This chain connects TRBV2 to TRBJ1-5; D is unresolved. The CDR3 is 14 amino acids. The V end was cut by 10 bases, the J end by 0 bases, with 13 bases between. Germline CDR1 reads SNHLY; CDR2 reads FYNNEI. Written as DNA, the CDR3 is TGTGCCATTACGGACTCTTATAGCAATCAGCCCCAGCATTTT. Amino acids: CAITDSYSNQPQHF.

This clonotype was seen ten or more times. The V and J genes are TRBV2 and TRBJ2-1; tentatively, D is TRBD2 (5 bases). The J call may be faulty, since TRBJ2-5 better matches the DNA end. Germline values: CDR1 SNHLY, CDR2 FYNNEI. The CDR3 length is 14 residues. CDR3 region: CASNEVGGRGTQYF. DNA of the CDR3: TGTGCCAGCAATGAGGTGGGCGGACGGGGGACCCAGTACTTC.

This clonotype was recorded a few times. This chain joins TRBV7-9 and TRBJ2-1; 7 nucleotides agree with TRBD1. CDR3 length equals 18 residues. Germline CDR1 is SEHNR and CDR2 is FQNEAQ (reference sequence). The ends lost 5 bases at V and 3 bases at J; junction bases unmatched: 16. CDR3 bases: TGTGCCAGCAGCCTTAAAAGTTATAAGGGGGCTATCTACAATGAGCAGTTCTTC. Translation gives CASSLKSYKGAIYNEQFF.

This clonotype was counted at least ten times. The chain recombines TRBV30 with TRBJ1-1; D is undetermined. Per germline, CDR1 GTSNPN and CDR2 SVGIG (reference sequence). V shed 3 bases and J shed 4 bases, with 12 bases lying between them. The length of the CDR3 is 13 residues. CDR3 protein: CAWRDGLGTEAFF. The CDR3 region has the DNA TGTGCCTGGAGAGACGGCCTTGGCACTGAAGCTTTCTTT.

As concerns this clonotype: Being one base from a much bigger clone, this may be a read error. The V and J genes are TRBV3-1 and TRBJ1-1; 7 bases line up with TRBD1. The CDR3 has 13 residues. Germline V lookup: CDR1 LGHDT, CDR2 YNNKEL (reference sequence). The CDR3 DNA follows: TGTACCAGCAGAACAGGGGTAGGTACTGAAGCTTTCTTT. It is translated as CTSRTGVGTEAFF.

Comment on this clonotype: One junction end disagrees with the germline gene, perhaps due to a read error. V usage is TRBV5-1 and J usage is TRBJ2-3, with a weak D call TRBD1 (6 bases). Germline V gene data show CDR1 as SGHRS and CDR2 as YFSETQ. The CDR3 is 15 residues long. CDR3 region: CASSLQGKSTDTRYF. The DNA for the CDR3 is TGCGCCAGCAGCTTACAGGGCAAGAGCACAGATACGCGGTATTTT.

Only a few counts were recorded for this clonotype. This chain links TRBV7-3 with TRBJ2-3; no definite D call. This CDR3 is 15 amino acids long. Germline assignment: CDR1 SGHTA and CDR2 FQGTGA. V lost 4 bases and J 1 base, leaving 12 bases between the germline ends. In DNA, the CDR3 is TGTGCCAGCAGCTCCCCCAACTCACGCACAGATACGCAGTATTTT. Translation gives CASSSPNSRTDTQYF.

On this clonotype: One end of the junction is discordant with germline, which a read error may explain. The CDR3 region has the DNA TGTGCCAGAGGGACAGAGAGCTCCTACGGGCAGTACTTC. The encoded protein is CARGTESSYGQYF. The chain recombines TRBV2 with TRBJ2-7; TRBD1 matches 7 bases. Germline CDR1 is SNHLY and CDR2 is FYNNEI. The CDR3 runs to 13 residues.

The J gene is TRBJ2-1, the V gene TRBV3-1, with D possibly called TRBD1 or TRBD2 (5 bases each). CDR1 is LGHDT, CDR2 YNNKEL, per germline (reference sequence). The CDR3 totals 12 residues. V lost 1 base to trimming and J lost 8 bases, with 6 bases between them. The CDR3: CASSQAGHEQFF. The CDR3 nucleotides read TGTGCCAGCAGCCAAGCGGGGCATGAGCAGTTCTTC.

This clonotype appeared many times. The chain joins TRBV11-2 to TRBJ2-1; possible D gene TRBD2, 5 bases. V lost 8 bases, J lost 1 base, and 15 bases lay in between. Germline lookup yields CDR1 SGHAT and CDR2 FQNNGV. The CDR3 loop spans 15 amino acids. CDR3 amino acids: CASVRTGLSYNEQFF. CDR3 sequence (DNA): TGTGCCAGCGTTCGAACGGGGTTATCCTACAATGAGCAGTTCTTC.

This clonotype came up many times. The rearrangement joins TRBV24-1 to TRBJ2-3; possibly TRBD1 for D (5 bases). Between the trimmed V and J ends, which lost 4 bases and 1 base, there was a span of 8 bases. Germline CDR1 is KGHDR and CDR2 is SFDVKD. This CDR3 contains 14 residues. The CDR3 spells CATSDARGTDTQYF. CDR3 sequence (DNA): TGTGCCACCAGTGACGCCAGGGGCACAGATACGCAGTATTTT.

The rearrangement joins TRBV20-1 to TRBJ1-4; TRBD1 matches at 8 bases. The germline CDR1 and CDR2 sequences are DFQATT and SNEGSKA (reference sequence). CDR3 size: 13 residues. V lost 5 bases and J lost 8; bases outside the gene matches: 7. The CDR3: CSAADRGREKLFF. The DNA of the CDR3 is TGCAGTGCTGCCGACAGGGGACGGGAAAAACTGTTTTTT.

This clonotype showed up many times. This rearrangement joins TRBV2 to TRBJ2-3; D not certain. The CDR3 totals 14 residues. In germline, CDR1 is SNHLY, CDR2 FYNNEI. V lost 3 bases and J 2 bases, leaving 9 bases between the germline ends. The CDR3 region is CASSERRPTDTQYF. The CDR3, as DNA: TGTGCCAGCAGTGAGAGACGGCCCACAGATACGCAGTATTTT.

There are many counts of this clonotype. The chain combines TRBV28 with TRBJ2-6, with 8 bases matching TRBD1. The germline CDR1 and CDR2 sequences are MDHEN and SYDVKM. Trimming removed 6 bases from V and 0 bases from J; junction bases left unmatched: 4. The CDR3 totals 16 residues. The CDR3 is CASRDRGFSGANVLTF. The CDR3, as DNA: TGTGCCAGCAGAGACAGGGGTTTCTCTGGGGCCAACGTCCTGACTTTC.